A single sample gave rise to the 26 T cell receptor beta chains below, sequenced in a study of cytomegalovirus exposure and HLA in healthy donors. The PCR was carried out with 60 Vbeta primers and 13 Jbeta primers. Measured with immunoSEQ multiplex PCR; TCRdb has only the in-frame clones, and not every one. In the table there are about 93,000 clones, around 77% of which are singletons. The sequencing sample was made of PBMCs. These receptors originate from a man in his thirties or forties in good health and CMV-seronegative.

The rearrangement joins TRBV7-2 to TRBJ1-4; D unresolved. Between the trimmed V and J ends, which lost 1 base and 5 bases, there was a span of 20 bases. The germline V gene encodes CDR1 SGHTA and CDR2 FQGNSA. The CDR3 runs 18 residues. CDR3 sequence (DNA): TGTGCCAGCAGCTTAGGTTTGGGTGCCGGGAGGGAAAATGAAAAACTGTTTTTT. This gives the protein CASSLGLGAGRENEKLFF.

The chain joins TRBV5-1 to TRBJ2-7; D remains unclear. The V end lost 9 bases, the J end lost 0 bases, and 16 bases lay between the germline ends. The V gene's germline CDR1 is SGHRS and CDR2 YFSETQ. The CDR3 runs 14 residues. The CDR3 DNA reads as TGCGCCACCTCTCCTAGGCCTAACTCCTACGAGCAGTACTTC. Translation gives CATSPRPNSYEQYF.

CDR3 sequence (DNA): TGTGCCAGCAGCTTAGACAGGGGAGTCAATCAGCCCCAGCATTTT. Amino acids: CASSLDRGVNQPQHF. The genes are TRBV7-2 and TRBJ1-5, with 7 bases lining up with TRBD1. The CDR3 is 15 residues long. The J segment lost 3 bases and the V segment lost 1 base, leaving 3 bases of the junction unmatched. Germline CDR1 is SGHTA and CDR2 is FQGNSA.

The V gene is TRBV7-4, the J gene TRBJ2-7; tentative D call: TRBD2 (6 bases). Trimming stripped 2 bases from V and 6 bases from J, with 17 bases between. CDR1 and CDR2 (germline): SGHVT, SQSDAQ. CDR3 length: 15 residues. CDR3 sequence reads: CASSLLGGKSCEQYV. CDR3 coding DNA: TGTGCCAGCAGCTTATTGGGCGGGAAGTCTTGCGAGCAGTACGTC.

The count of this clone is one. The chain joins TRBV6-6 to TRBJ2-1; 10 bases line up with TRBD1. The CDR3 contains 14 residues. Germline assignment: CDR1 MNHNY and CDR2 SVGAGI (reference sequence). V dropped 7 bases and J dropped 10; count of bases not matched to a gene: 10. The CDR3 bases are TGTGCCAGCATAGGGACAGGGGTCTTCAGGGAGCAGTTCTTC. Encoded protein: CASIGTGVFREQFF.

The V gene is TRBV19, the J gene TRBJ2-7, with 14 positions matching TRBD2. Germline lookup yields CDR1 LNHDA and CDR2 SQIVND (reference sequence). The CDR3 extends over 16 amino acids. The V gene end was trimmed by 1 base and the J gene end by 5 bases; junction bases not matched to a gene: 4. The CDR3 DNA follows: TGTGCCAGTAGTATAGCAGGACTAGCGGGGGGCCACGAGCAGTACTTC. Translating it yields CASSIAGLAGGHEQYF.

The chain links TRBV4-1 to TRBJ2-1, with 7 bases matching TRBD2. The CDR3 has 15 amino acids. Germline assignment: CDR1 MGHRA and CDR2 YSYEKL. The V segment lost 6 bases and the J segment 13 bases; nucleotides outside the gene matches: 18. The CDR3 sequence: CASSQKPGGGPSQFF. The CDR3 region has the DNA TGCGCCAGCAGTCAAAAACCGGGGGGAGGGCCATCTCAGTTCTTC.

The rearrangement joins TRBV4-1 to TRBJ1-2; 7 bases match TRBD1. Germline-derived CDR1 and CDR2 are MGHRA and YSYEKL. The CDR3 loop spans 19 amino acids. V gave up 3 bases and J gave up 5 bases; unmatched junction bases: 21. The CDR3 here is CASSHPNDDQAGGVYGYTF. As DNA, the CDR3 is TGCGCCAGCAGCCACCCGAACGACGACCAGGCAGGGGGAGTTTATGGCTACACCTTC.

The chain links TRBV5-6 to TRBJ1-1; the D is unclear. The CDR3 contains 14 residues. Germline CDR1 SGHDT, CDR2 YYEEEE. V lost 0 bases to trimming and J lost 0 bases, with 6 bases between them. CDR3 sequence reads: CASSLGLMNTEAFF. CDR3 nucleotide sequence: TGTGCCAGCAGCTTGGGGCTTATGAACACTGAAGCTTTCTTT.

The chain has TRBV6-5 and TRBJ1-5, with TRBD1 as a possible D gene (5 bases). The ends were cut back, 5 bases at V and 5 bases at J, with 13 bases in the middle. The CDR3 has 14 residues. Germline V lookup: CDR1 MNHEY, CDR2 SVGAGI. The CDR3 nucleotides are TGTGCCAGCAGTCGTAGGGTAGGGGATCAGCCCCAGCATTTT. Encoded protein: CASSRRVGDQPQHF.

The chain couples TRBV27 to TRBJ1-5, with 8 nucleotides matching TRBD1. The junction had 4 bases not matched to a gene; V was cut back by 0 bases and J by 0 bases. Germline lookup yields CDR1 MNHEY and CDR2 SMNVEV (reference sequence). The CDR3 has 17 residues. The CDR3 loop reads CASSLSAGGSSNQPQHF. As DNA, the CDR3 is TGTGCCAGCAGTTTATCGGCAGGGGGCTCTAGCAATCAGCCCCAGCATTTT.

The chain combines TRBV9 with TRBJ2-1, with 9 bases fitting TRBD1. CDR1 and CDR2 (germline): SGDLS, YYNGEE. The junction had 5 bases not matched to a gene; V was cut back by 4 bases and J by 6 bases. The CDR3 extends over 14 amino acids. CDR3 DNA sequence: TGTGCCAGCAGCCCCCCGGGACAGGGCAATGAGCAGTTCTTC. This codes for CASSPPGQGNEQFF.

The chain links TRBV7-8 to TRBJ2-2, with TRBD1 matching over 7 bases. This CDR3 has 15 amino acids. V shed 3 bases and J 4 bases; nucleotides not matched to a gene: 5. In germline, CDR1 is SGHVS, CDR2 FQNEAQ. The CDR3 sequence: CASSFQTGFTGELFF. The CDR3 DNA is TGTGCCAGCAGCTTTCAGACAGGGTTCACCGGGGAGCTGTTTTTT.

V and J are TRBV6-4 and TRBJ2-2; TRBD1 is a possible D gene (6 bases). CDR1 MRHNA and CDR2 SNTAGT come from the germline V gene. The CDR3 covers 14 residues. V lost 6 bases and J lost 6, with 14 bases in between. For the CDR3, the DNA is TGTGCCAGCAGCCCCGGACAGCTGTCCGGGGAGCTGTTTTTT. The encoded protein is CASSPGQLSGELFF.

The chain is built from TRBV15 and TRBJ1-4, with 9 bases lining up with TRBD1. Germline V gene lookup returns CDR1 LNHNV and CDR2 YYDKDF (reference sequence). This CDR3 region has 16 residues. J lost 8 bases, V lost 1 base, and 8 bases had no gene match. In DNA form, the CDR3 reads TGTGCCACCAGCAGAGTGAAGGGACAGGGAATCGAAAAACTGTTTTTT. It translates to CATSRVKGQGIEKLFF.

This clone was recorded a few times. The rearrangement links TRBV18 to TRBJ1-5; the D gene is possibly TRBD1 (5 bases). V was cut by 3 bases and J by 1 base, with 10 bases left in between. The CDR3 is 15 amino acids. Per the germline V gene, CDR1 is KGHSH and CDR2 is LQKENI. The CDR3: CASSPTGQSNQPQHF. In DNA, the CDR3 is TGTGCCAGCTCACCCACAGGTCAGAGCAATCAGCCCCAGCATTTT.

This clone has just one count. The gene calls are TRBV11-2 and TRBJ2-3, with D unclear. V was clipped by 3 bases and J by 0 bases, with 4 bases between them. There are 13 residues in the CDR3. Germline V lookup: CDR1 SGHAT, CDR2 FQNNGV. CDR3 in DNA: TGTGCCAGCAGCTTCCAGAGCACAGATACGCAGTATTTT. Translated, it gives CASSFQSTDTQYF. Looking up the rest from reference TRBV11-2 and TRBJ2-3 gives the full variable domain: EAGVAQSPRYKIIEKRQSVAFWCNPISGHATLYWYQQILGQGPKLLIQFQNNGVVDDSQLPKDRFSAERLKGVDSTLKIQPAKLEDSAVYLCASSFQSTDTQYFGPGTRLTVL.

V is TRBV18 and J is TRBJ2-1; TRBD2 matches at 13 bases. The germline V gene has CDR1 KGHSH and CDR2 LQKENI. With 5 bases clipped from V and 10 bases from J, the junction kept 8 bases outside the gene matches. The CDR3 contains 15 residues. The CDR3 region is CASSELLAGGPEQFF. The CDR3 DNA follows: TGTGCCAGCTCAGAACTACTAGCGGGGGGGCCCGAGCAGTTCTTC.

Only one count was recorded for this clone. The CDR3 loop is CASSSTGELFF. CDR3 sequence (DNA): TGTGCCAGCAGCTCAACCGGGGAGCTGTTTTTT. The chain has TRBV7-3 and TRBJ2-2; D unresolved. Deletions cut 4 bases from V and 5 bases from J, with 2 bases between. The CDR3 sequence is 11 residues long. The germline V gene has CDR1 SGHTA and CDR2 FQGTGA.

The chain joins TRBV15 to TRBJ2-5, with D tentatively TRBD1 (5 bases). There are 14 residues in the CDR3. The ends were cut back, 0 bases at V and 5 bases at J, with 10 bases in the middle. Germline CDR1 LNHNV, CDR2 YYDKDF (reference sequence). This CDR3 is CATSRDGQQETQYF. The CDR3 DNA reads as TGTGCCACCAGCAGAGATGGACAACAGGAGACCCAGTACTTC.

CDR3 DNA: TGTGCCACCAGCAGAGCGTTGAGCACAGATACGCAGTATTTT. Its protein product is CATSRALSTDTQYF. This rearrangement joins TRBV15 to TRBJ2-3; D ambiguous. Deletions cut 1 base from V and 0 bases from J, with 5 bases between. Germline V gene data show CDR1 as LNHNV and CDR2 as YYDKDF (reference sequence). The CDR3 consists of 14 residues.

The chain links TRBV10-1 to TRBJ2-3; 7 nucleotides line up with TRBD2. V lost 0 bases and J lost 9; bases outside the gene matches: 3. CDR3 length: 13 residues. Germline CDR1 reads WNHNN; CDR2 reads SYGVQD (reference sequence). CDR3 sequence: CASSESGGMTQYF. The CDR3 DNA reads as TGCGCCAGCAGTGAGTCGGGGGGGATGACGCAGTATTTT.

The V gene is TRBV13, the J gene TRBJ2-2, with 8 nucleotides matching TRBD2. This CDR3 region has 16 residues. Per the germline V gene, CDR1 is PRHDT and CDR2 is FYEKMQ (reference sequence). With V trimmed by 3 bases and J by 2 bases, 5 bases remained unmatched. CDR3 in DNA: TGTGCCAGCAGCTTTTTCGGGAGGGCAAACACCGGGGAGCTGTTTTTT. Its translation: CASSFFGRANTGELFF.

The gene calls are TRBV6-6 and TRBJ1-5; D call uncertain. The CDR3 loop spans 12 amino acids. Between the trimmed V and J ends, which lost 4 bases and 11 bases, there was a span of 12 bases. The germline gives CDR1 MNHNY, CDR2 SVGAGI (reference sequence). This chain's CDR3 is CASSSTSRAQHF. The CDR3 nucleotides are TGTGCCAGCAGTTCCACCTCACGGGCCCAGCATTTT.

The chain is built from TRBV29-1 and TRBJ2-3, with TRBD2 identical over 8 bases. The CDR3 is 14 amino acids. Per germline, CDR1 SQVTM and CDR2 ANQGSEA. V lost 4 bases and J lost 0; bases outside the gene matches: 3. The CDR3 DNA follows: TGCAGCGTTGTACAGCGGGGGAGCACAGATACGCAGTATTTT. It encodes CSVVQRGSTDTQYF.

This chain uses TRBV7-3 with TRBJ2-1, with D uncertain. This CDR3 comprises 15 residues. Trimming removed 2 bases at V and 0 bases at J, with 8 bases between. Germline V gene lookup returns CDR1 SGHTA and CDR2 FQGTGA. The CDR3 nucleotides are TGTGCCAGCAGCTTATCGGCTAGCTCCTACAATGAGCAGTTCTTC. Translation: CASSLSASSYNEQFF.